A single count supports the clone carrying this TCR beta chain. This specimen comes from a study of shared clonotypes between healthy human individuals. TCRdb's copy holds only in-frame clones and misses some; the assay was immunoSEQ multiplex PCR. The sample records about 2.4 million clones, 93% being singletons. The sequenced material came from naive CD4+ T cells from PBMCs. The subset denotes: CD45RA+ positively selected. The receptor's source is a man aged 18 to 35 in good health. Some clones in this sample may be carry-over from other donors' samples.

The CDR3, as DNA: TGTGCCAGCAGCTTATACCGACAAAACACCATATATTTT. Translating it yields CASSLYRQNTIYF. The chain links TRBV7-2 to TRBJ1-3; D not resolved. V was cut by 2 bases and J by 6 bases, with 8 bases left in between. The CDR3 extends over 13 amino acids. Per germline, CDR1 SGHTA and CDR2 FQGNSA.